By proportion, the clone carrying this TCR beta chain is medium-sized (0.01 to 0.1%). The CDR3 consists of 14 residues. The germline V gene has CDR1 MNHEY and CDR2 SVGAGI. V lost 5 bases and J lost 3, with 14 bases in between. TCRdb fed the reads into MiXCR, producing one record per CDR3 protein. The repertoire consists of more than 3,000 distinct CDR3 sequences, with approximately 15% occurring once and the leading ten covering approximately 4%. These data originate in a study of liver allograft versus peripheral blood T cells. In the study overall: Transplanted livers and recipients' peripheral blood had their T cell receptor repertoires compared.

The chain employs TRBV6-5 and TRBJ2-7; D remains ambiguous. This receptor was taken from a human patient who had a liver transplant. These T cells may partly come from the graft donor. CDR3 nucleotides: TGTGCCAGCAGTCGAGCCCTGTTTGGCTACGAGCAGTACTTC. The encoded protein is CASSRALFGYEQYF.